The 10 T cell receptor beta chains given below trace back to one sample, sequenced in a study of Ad26.COV2.S vaccination and SARS-CoV-2 variants. The table came from immunoSEQ multiplex PCR; TCRdb's copy has only in-frame clones and leaves some out. The sample comprises hundreds of thousands of clones, approximately 90% of which are singletons, and under 2% rests with the top ten. Treatment indicated: roughly 20 received Ad26.COV2.S at low or high dose, single or two shots; 5 received placebo; per-sample allocation not given. On day 63 after the first injection, vaccine and placebo recipients gave samples. Source: peripheral blood, taken in a trial of Ad26.COV2.S vaccine versus placebo. Every receptor here comes from a person between 18 and 59 years old who received the Ad26.COV2.S COVID-19 vaccine or a placebo.

The count of this clone is one. V and J are TRBV6-5 and TRBJ2-3; 7 nucleotides agree with TRBD2. The germline V gene encodes CDR1 MNHEY and CDR2 SVGAGI. V lost 6 bases and J lost 3; bases outside the gene matches: 6. The CDR3 runs to 14 residues. The CDR3, as DNA: TGTGCCAGCAGCCTACTAGCGCTTACAGATACGCAGTATTTT. It yields the protein CASSLLALTDTQYF.

This chain joins TRBV27 and TRBJ1-2; D uncertain. The V gene lost 2 bases and the J gene lost 8 bases, with 12 bases spanning the gap. This CDR3 contains 13 residues. CDR1 is MNHEY, CDR2 SMNVEV, per germline (reference sequence). CDR3 in amino acids: CASSLEGATGYTF. The CDR3 DNA follows: TGTGCCAGCAGTTTAGAGGGCGCCACGGGCTACACCTTC.

CDR3 DNA: TGTGCCAGCAGCTTGGTCCGGAATGAGCAGTTCTTC. Its protein product is CASSLVRNEQFF. V gene TRBV5-4 combines with J gene TRBJ2-1; the D is unclear. The V gene lost 0 bases and the J gene lost 7 bases, with 5 bases spanning the gap. The CDR3 runs to 12 residues. The germline V gene has CDR1 SGHNT and CDR2 YYREEE (reference sequence).

The CDR3 DNA reads TGTGCCAGCGGTATAGCCCCGATTGGAAACACCATATATTTT. Translation: CASGIAPIGNTIYF. The rearrangement links TRBV7-2 to TRBJ1-3; D gene ambiguous. Trimming pared 8 bases from V and 3 bases from J, leaving 14 bases between. This CDR3 has 14 residues. The germline gives CDR1 SGHTA, CDR2 FQGNSA.

In this sample, this clone turned up a few times. The chain uses TRBV27 and TRBJ1-5; TRBD1 agrees at 7 bases. The ends lost 10 bases at V and 2 bases at J; junction bases unmatched: 17. Germline lookup yields CDR1 MNHEY and CDR2 SMNVEV (reference sequence). This CDR3 has 17 residues. The CDR3 here is CAKTGQRKRKCNQPQHF. The CDR3 bases are TGTGCCAAGACGGGACAGCGCAAAAGAAAGTGCAATCAGCCCCAGCATTTT.

This clone showed up many times. The V gene is TRBV10-3, the J gene TRBJ2-2; TRBD2 agrees at 15 bases. The germline V gene has CDR1 ENHRY and CDR2 SYGVKD. CDR3 size: 15 residues. Losses at the gene ends were 4 bases for V and 6 bases for J; bases not matched to a gene: 0. In DNA form, the CDR3 reads TGTGCCATCAGTGGGACTAGCGGGGGGGCCGGGGAGCTGTTTTTT. Encoded protein: CAISGTSGGAGELFF.

V gene TRBV9 combines with J gene TRBJ2-5; 9 bases align to TRBD1. This CDR3 has 15 residues. Germline trimming cut 0 bases from V and 5 bases from J; bases unmatched to any gene: 5. Germline loops: CDR1 SGDLS, CDR2 YYNGEE. The CDR3 nucleotides read TGTGCCAGCAGCGTAGACAGGGGGCTTTCGGAGACCCAGTACTTC. It encodes CASSVDRGLSETQYF.

J is TRBJ1-5 and V is TRBV16; possible D gene TRBD1, 5 bases. Germline V lookup: CDR1 KGHSY, CDR2 FQNENV. The CDR3 runs to 16 residues. V was cut by 1 base and J by 4 bases, with 14 bases left in between. The CDR3 loop reads CASSQLGTTGNQPQHF. Here the CDR3 DNA reads TGTGCCAGCAGCCAATTAGGGACTACGGGGAATCAGCCCCAGCATTTT.

This clone occurred once. This rearrangement joins TRBV19 to TRBJ1-3; D is ambiguous. Trimming left V 0 bases short and J 4 bases short, with 4 bases between. The germline V gene has CDR1 LNHDA and CDR2 SQIVND (reference sequence). CDR3 length equals 13 residues. The CDR3 sequence: CASSIDTGNTIYF. The CDR3 region has the DNA TGTGCCAGTAGTATAGACACAGGAAACACCATATATTTT.

This clone has only a few counts. The CDR3 spells CASSLNRGSSYGYTF. The CDR3 DNA is TGTGCCAGCAGCTTGAACAGGGGATCGAGCTATGGCTACACCTTC. The chain couples TRBV5-4 to TRBJ1-2; 7 bases are a match to TRBD1. Germline values: CDR1 SGHNT, CDR2 YYREEE (reference sequence). The CDR3 contains 15 residues. J gave up 4 bases and V 1 base, and 7 bases lay outside the gene matches.